Given below is one TCR beta chain in context. This CDR3 spans 15 amino acids. Germline CDR1 SGHAT, CDR2 FQNNGV. The V gene end was trimmed by 5 bases and the J gene end by 10 bases; junction bases not matched to a gene: 13. A single record per CDR3 protein comes from TCRdb applying MiXCR to the RT-PCR reads. The data show 650,000 to 800,000 distinct CDR3 sequences, around 14% seen once. The chain links TRBV11-2 to TRBJ1-4; TRBD1 aligns across 7 bases. The material sequenced was memory CD4+ T cells from blood. The clonotype comes from a female donor in good health, serving as a healthy control. The CDR3 DNA reads TGTGCCAGCAGCCTATGGGACAGCCGGATGGGAAAACTGTTTTTT. The encoded protein is CASSLWDSRMGKLFF.